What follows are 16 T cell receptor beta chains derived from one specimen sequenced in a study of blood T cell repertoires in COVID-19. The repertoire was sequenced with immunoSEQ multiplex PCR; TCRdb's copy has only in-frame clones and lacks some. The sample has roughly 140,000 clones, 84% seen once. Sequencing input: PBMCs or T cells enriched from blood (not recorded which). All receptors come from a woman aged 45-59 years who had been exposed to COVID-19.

CDR3 nucleotides: TGTGCCAGCAGTGAAGAATACAGTAACAATGAGCAGTTCTTC. Translating gives CASSEEYSNNEQFF. V usage is TRBV25-1 and J usage is TRBJ2-1; D not certain. V lost 2 bases, J lost 5 bases, and 10 bases lay in between. CDR1 MGHDK and CDR2 SYGVNS come from the germline V gene. The CDR3 runs to 14 residues. The full variable domain, completed using reference TRBV25-1 and TRBJ2-1, is EADIYQTPRYLVIGTGKKITLECSQTMGHDKMYWYQQDPGMELHLIHYSYGVNSTEKGDLSSESTVSRIRTEHFPLTLESARPSHTSQYLCASSEEYSNNEQFFGPGTRLTVL.

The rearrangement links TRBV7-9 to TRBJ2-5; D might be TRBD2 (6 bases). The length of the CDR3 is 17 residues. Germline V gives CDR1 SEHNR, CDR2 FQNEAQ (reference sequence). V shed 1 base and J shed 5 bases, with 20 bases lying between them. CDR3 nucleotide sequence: TGTGCCAGCAGCTTAGGAGTTAGCGGTGCGATCGAGGAGACCCAGTACTTC. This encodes CASSLGVSGAIEETQYF.

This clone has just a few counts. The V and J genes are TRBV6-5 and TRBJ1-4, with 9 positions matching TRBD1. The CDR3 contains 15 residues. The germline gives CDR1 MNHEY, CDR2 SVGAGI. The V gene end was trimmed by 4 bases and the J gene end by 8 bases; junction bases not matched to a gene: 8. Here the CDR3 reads CASSSRQGVGEKLFF. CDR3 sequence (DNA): TGTGCCAGCAGTTCCCGACAGGGGGTGGGGGAAAAACTGTTTTTT.

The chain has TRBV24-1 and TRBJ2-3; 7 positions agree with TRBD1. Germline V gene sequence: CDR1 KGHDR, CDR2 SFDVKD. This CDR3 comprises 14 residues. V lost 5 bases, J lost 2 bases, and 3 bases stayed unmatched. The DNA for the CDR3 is TGTGCCACCAGTGGGGACAGAGACACAGATACGCAGTATTTT. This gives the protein CATSGDRDTDTQYF.

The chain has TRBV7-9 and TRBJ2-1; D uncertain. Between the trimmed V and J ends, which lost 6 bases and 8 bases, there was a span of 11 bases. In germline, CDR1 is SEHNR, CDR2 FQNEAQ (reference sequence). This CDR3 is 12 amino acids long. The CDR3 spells CASSPLRDEQFF. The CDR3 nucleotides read TGTGCCAGCAGTCCACTACGGGATGAGCAGTTCTTC.

CDR3 residues: CASRDRGTGRTTEAFF. CDR3 coding DNA: TGTGCCAGCAGGGATAGGGGTACAGGGAGAACCACTGAAGCTTTCTTT. V usage is TRBV3-1 (or the pseudogene TRBV3-2) and J usage is TRBJ1-1; the D gene is possibly TRBD1 (6 bases). There are 16 residues in the CDR3. With 6 bases removed from V and 4 bases from J, the gap between germline ends came to 21 bases. Germline lookup yields CDR1 LGHDT and CDR2 YNNKEL (reference sequence).

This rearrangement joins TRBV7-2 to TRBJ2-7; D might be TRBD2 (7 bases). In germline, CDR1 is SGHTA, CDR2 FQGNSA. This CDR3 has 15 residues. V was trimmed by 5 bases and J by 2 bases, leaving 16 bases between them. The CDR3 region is CASSKGGRPTYEQYF. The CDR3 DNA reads TGTGCCAGCAGCAAGGGGGGGAGACCCACCTACGAGCAGTACTTC.

CDR3 bases: TGTGCCAGCAGGGCTGCAGGGGGAGCTAATGAAAAACTGTTTTTT. Its protein product is CASRAAGGANEKLFF. The chain recombines TRBV27 with TRBJ1-4, with 7 nucleotides matching TRBD1. CDR1 is MNHEY and CDR2 is SMNVEV in the germline V gene (reference sequence). The V and J ends lost 6 bases and 3 bases, in that order; junction bases with no gene match: 7. The CDR3 has 15 amino acids.

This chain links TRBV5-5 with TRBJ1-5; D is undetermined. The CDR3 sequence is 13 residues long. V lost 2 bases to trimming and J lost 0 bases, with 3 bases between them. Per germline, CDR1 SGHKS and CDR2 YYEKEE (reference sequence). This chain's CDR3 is CASSFYSNQPQHF. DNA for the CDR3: TGTGCCAGCAGCTTCTATAGCAATCAGCCCCAGCATTTT.

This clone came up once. CDR3 loop: CASSLGPSGITGELFF. CDR3 in DNA: TGTGCCAGCAGCTTGGGCCCTAGCGGGATCACCGGGGAGCTGTTTTTT. The rearrangement uses TRBV5-5 and TRBJ2-2, with TRBD2 matching 9 bases. Germline CDR1 reads SGHKS; CDR2 reads YYEKEE (reference sequence). CDR3 size: 16 residues. The junction had 4 bases not matched to a gene; V was cut back by 0 bases and J by 4 bases. Variable domain in full (rest from reference TRBV5-5 and TRBJ2-2): DAGVTQSPTHLIKTRGQQVTLRCSPISGHKSVSWYQQVLGQGPQFIFQYYEKEERGRGNFPDRFSARQFPNYSSELNVNALLLGDSALYLCASSLGPSGITGELFFGEGSRLTVL.

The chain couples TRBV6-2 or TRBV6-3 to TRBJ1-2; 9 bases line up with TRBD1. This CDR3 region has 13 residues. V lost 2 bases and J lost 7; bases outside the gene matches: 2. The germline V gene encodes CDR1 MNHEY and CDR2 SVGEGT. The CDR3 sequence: CASSYRTGAGYTF. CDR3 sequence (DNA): TGTGCCAGCAGTTACAGGACAGGGGCTGGCTACACCTTC.

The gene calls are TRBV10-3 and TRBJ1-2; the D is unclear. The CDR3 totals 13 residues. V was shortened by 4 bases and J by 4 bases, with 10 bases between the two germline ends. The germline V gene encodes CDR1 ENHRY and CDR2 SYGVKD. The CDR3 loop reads CAISGSSPYGYTF. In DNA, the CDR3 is TGTGCCATCAGTGGTAGCAGTCCCTATGGCTACACCTTC.

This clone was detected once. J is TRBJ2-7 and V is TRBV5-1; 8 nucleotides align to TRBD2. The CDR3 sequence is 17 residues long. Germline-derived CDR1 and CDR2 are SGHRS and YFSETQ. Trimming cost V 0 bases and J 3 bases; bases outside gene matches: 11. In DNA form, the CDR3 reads TGCGCCAGCAGCTTGGTCGGTAGCGGGATGTTCGACTACGAGCAGTACTTC. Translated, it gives CASSLVGSGMFDYEQYF.

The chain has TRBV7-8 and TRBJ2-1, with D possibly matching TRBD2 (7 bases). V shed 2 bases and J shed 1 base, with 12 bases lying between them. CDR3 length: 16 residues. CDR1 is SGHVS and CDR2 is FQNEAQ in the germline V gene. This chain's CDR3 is CASSLFGGASYNEQFF. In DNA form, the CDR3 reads TGTGCCAGCAGCTTATTTGGGGGGGCATCCTACAATGAGCAGTTCTTC.

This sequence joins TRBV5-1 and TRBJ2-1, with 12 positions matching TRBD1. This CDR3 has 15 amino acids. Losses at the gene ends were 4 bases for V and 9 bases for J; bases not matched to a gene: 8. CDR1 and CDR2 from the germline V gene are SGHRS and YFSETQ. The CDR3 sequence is CASSPVGQGAGEQFF. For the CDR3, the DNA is TGCGCCAGCAGCCCGGTGGGACAGGGGGCGGGTGAGCAGTTCTTC.

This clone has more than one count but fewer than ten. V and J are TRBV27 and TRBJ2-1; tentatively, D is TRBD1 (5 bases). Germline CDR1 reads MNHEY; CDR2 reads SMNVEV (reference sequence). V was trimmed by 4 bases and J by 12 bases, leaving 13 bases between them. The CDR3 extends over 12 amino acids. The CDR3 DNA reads TGTGCCAGCAGTTCCTGGACATTGGGGCAGTTCTTC. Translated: CASSSWTLGQFF.